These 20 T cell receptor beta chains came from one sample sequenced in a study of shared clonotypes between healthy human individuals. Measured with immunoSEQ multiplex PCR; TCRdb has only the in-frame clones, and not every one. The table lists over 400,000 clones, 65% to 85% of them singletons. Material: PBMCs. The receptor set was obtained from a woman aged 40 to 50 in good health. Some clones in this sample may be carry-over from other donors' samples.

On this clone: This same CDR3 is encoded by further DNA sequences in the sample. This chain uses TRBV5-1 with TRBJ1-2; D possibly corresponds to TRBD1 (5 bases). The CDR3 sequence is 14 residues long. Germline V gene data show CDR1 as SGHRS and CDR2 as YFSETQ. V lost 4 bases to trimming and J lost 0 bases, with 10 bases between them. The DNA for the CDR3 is TGCGCCAGCAGCAGCGGGACGGCTAACTATGGCTACACCTTC. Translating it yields CASSSGTANYGYTF. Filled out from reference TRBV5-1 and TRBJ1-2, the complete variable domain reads KAGVTQTPRYLIKTRGQQVTLSCSPISGHRSVSWYQQTPGQGLQFLFEYFSETQRNKGNFPGRFSGRQFSNSRSEMNVSTLELGDSALYLCASSSGTANYGYTFGSGTRLTVV.

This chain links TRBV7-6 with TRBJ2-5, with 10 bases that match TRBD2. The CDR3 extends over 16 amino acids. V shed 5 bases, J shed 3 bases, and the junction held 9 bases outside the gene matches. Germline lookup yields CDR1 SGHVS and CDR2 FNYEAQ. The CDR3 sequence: CASSPFGLAEEETQYF. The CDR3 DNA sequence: TGTGCCAGCAGCCCTTTCGGACTAGCGGAGGAAGAGACCCAGTACTTC.

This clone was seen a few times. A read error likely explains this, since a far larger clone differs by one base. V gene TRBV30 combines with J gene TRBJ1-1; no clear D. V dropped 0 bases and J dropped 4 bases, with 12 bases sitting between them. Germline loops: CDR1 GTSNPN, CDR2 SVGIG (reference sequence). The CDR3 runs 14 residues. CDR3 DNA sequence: TGTGCCTGGAGTGTAACGGAGATGAGCACTGAAGCTTTCTTT. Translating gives CAWSVTEMSTEAFF.

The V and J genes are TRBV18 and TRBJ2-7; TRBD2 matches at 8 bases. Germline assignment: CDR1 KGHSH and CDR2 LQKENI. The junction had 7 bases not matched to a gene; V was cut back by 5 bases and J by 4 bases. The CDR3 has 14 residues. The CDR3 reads CASSAGTRNYEQYF. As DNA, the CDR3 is TGTGCCAGCTCAGCCGGGACTAGAAATTACGAGCAGTACTTC. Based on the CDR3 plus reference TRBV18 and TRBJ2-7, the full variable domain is NAGVMQNPRHLVRRRGQEARLRCSPMKGHSHVYWYRQLPEEGLKFMVYLQKENIIDESGMPKERFSAEFPKEGPSILRIQQVVRGDSAAYFCASSAGTRNYEQYFGPGTRLTVT.

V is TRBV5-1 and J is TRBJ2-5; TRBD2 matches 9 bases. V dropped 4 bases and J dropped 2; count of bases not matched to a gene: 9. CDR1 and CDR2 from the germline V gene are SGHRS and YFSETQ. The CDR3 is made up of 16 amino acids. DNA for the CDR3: TGCGCCAGCAGCCCCTCCGGGGCGGGAGGGCAAGAGACCCAGTACTTC. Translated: CASSPSGAGGQETQYF.

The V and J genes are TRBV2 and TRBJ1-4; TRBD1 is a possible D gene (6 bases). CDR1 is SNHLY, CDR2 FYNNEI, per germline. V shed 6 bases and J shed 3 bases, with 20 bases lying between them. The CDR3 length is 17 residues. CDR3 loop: CASRYYRFRGANEKLFF. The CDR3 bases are TGTGCCAGCAGATACTATAGGTTCAGGGGTGCTAATGAAAAACTGTTTTTT.

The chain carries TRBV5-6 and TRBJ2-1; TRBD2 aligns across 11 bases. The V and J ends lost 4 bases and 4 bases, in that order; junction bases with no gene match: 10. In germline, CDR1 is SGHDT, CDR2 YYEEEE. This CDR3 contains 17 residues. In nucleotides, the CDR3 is TGTGCCAGCAGCATGGGACTAGCGGAAACTACGTACAATGAGCAGTTCTTC. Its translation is CASSMGLAETTYNEQFF. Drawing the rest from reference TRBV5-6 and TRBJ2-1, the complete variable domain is DAGVTQSPTHLIKTRGQQVTLRCSPKSGHDTVSWYQQALGQGPQFIFQYYEEEERQRGNFPDRFSGHQFPNYSSELNVNALLLGDSALYLCASSMGLAETTYNEQFFGPGTRLTVL.

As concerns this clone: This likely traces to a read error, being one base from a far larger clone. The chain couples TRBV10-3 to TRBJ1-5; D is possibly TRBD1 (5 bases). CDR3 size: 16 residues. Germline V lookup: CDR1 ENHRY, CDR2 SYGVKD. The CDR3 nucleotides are TGTGCCGTCAGTGAGTCAGGGCACCAGGGTGACGGTCCCCAGCATTTT. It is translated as CAVSESGHQGDGPQHF.

The chain's CDR3 is CASSALAGGPYNEQFF. CDR3 sequence (DNA): TGTGCCAGCAGCGCACTAGCGGGAGGGCCGTACAATGAGCAGTTCTTC. This chain links TRBV7-9 with TRBJ2-1; 13 bases fit TRBD2. This CDR3 has 16 amino acids. Per germline, CDR1 SEHNR and CDR2 FQNEAQ (reference sequence). Germline trimming cut 5 bases from V and 4 bases from J; bases unmatched to any gene: 5. The full variable domain, completed using reference TRBV7-9 and TRBJ2-1, is DTGVSQNPRHKITKRGQNVTFRCDPISEHNRLYWYRQTLGQGPEFLTYFQNEAQLEKSRLLSDRFSAERPKGSFSTLEIQRTEQGDSAMYLCASSALAGGPYNEQFFGPGTRLTVL.

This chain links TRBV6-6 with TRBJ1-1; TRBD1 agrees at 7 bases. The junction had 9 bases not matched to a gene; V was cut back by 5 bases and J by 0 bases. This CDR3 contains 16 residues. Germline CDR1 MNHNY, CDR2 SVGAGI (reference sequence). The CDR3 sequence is CASSGGRDSMNTEAFF. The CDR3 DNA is TGTGCCAGCAGTGGGGGGAGGGACAGCATGAACACTGAAGCTTTCTTT.

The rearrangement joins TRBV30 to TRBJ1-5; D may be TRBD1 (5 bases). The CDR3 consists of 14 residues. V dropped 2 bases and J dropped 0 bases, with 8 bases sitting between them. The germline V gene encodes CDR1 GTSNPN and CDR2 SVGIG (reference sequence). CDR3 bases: TGTGCCTGGAGTTTTGGGGGTAGCAATCAGCCCCAGCATTTT. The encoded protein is CAWSFGGSNQPQHF.

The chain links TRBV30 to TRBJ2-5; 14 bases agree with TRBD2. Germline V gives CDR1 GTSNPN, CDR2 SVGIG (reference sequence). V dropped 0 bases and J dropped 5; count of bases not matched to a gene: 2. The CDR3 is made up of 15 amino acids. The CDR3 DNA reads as TGTGCCTGGAGTGTACGGACTAGCGGGAGGGAGACCCAGTACTTC. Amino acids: CAWSVRTSGRETQYF.

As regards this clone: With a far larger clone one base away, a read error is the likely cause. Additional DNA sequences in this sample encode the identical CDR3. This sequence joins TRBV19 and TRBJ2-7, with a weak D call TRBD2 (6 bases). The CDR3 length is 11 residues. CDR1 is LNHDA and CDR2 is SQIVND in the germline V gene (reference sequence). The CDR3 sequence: CASDGGYEQYF. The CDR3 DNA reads TGTGCTAGTGATGGGGGGTACGAGCAGTACTTC.

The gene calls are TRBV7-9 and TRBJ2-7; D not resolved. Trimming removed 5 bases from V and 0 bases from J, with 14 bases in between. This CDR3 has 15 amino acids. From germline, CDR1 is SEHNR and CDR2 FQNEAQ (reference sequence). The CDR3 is CASSRSESSSYEQYF. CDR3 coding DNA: TGTGCCAGCAGCCGAAGCGAGTCCTCCTCCTACGAGCAGTACTTC.

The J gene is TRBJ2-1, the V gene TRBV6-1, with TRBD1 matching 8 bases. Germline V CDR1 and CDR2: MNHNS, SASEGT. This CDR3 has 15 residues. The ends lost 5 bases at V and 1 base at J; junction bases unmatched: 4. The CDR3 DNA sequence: TGTGCCAGCAGTACCGGGACAGGTTCCTACAATGAGCAGTTCTTC. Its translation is CASSTGTGSYNEQFF.

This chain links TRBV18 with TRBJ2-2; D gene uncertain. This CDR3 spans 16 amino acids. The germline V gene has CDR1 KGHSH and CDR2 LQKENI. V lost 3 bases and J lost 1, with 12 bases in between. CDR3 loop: CASSPLAPLNTGELFF. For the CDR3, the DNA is TGTGCCAGCTCACCGCTCGCCCCCCTGAACACCGGGGAGCTGTTTTTT.

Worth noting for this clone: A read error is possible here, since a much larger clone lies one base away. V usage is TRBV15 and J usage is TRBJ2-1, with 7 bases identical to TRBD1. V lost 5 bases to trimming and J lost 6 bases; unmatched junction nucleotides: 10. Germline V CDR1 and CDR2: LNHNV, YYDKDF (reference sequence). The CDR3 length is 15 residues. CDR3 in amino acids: CATSPQTGWSNEQFF. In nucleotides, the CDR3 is TGTGCCACCAGCCCCCAGACAGGGTGGAGCAATGAGCAGTTCTTC.

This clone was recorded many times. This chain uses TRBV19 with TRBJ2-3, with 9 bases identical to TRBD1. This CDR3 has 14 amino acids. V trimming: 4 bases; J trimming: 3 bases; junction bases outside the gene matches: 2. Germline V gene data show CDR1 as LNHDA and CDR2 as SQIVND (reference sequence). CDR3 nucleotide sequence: TGTGCCAGTAGTAGGGACAGGGCTACAGATACGCAGTATTTT. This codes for CASSRDRATDTQYF.

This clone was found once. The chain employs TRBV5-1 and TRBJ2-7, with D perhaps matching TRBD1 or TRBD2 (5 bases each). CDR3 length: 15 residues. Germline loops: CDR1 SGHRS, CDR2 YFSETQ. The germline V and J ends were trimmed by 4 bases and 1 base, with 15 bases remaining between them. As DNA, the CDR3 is TGCGCCAGCAGCCGAACCGGGACGGAATCCTACGAGCAGTACTTC. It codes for CASSRTGTESYEQYF.

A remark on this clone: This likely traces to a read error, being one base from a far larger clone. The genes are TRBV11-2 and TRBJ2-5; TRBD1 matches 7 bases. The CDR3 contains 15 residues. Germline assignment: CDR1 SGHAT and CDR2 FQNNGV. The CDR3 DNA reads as TGTGCCAGCAGCCTAGCCGGGACAGCCCAAGAGGCCCAGTACTTC. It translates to CASSLAGTAQEAQYF.